The next 11 T cell receptor beta chains were all read from a single sample in a study of blood T cell repertoires in COVID-19. The assay was immunoSEQ multiplex PCR, and TCRdb's table has in-frame clones only and misses some. This sample has 300,000 to 400,000 clones, with 87% found just once. The sample comprised peripheral blood. The receptors originated from a woman between 55 and 75 years old with COVID-19, enrolled during active disease.

The sample holds a few counts of this clone. The genes are TRBV6-5 and TRBJ2-7, with no clear D. Germline V gene sequence: CDR1 MNHEY, CDR2 SVGAGI. The V end was cut by 2 bases, the J end by 2 bases, with 10 bases between. This CDR3 region has 14 residues. CDR3 in amino acids: CASSYRPGTYEQYF. CDR3 DNA sequence: TGTGCCAGCAGTTACCGTCCAGGAACCTACGAGCAGTACTTC.

This clone was seen only a few times. The J gene is TRBJ1-1, the V gene TRBV9; the match to TRBD1 covers 7 bases. The CDR3 is 16 amino acids. J gave up 0 bases and V 2 bases, and 7 bases lay outside the gene matches. Germline CDR1 SGDLS, CDR2 YYNGEE. CDR3 nucleotide sequence: TGTGCCAGCAGCGTGACAGGAAGGGGGCTGAACACTGAAGCTTTCTTT. Its translation is CASSVTGRGLNTEAFF.

The V gene is TRBV6-5, the J gene TRBJ1-2; TRBD1 might be the D (6 bases). Looked up from germline, CDR1 is MNHEY and CDR2 is SVGAGI. V was pared by 1 base and J by 0 bases, with 9 bases between. This CDR3 is built from 15 residues. The CDR3 region is CASSYFRGSNYGYTF. The CDR3 nucleotides read TGTGCCAGCAGTTACTTTAGGGGGTCTAACTATGGCTACACCTTC.

The chain employs TRBV11-3 and TRBJ1-1; a possible D gene is TRBD1 (5 bases). The CDR3 has 14 amino acids. V lost 3 bases and J lost 7, with 15 bases in between. Looked up from germline, CDR1 is SGHNT and CDR2 is YENEEA. The CDR3 protein is CASSLTALEGEAFF. The CDR3 nucleotides are TGTGCCAGCAGCTTGACAGCCCTTGAAGGTGAAGCTTTCTTT.

V and J are TRBV2 and TRBJ1-1; D gene ambiguous. Germline CDR1 reads SNHLY; CDR2 reads FYNNEI. This CDR3 region has 13 residues. The V end lost 6 bases, the J end lost 1 base, and 9 bases lay between the germline ends. CDR3 residues: CASRGVWNTEAFF. In nucleotides, the CDR3 is TGTGCCAGCAGGGGAGTCTGGAACACTGAAGCTTTCTTT.

This chain links TRBV28 with TRBJ1-3; weak D call: TRBD1 (6 bases). With 4 bases removed from V and 4 bases from J, the gap between germline ends came to 17 bases. The CDR3 loop spans 16 amino acids. CDR1 MDHEN and CDR2 SYDVKM come from the germline V gene. The CDR3 is CASSSPGAGRGNTIYF. CDR3 DNA sequence: TGTGCCAGCAGTTCTCCAGGGGCAGGGCGAGGAAACACCATATATTTT.

This clone came up a few times. V gene TRBV28 combines with J gene TRBJ2-7; D is perhaps TRBD1 (6 bases). This CDR3 is 14 amino acids long. The germline V and J ends were trimmed by 5 bases and 2 bases, with 13 bases remaining between them. Germline V lookup: CDR1 MDHEN, CDR2 SYDVKM. The CDR3 DNA sequence: TGTGCCAGCAGTCGACAGGTTGGACCCTACGAGCAGTACTTC. Residues: CASSRQVGPYEQYF.

This clone was recorded only once. This chain uses TRBV5-4 with TRBJ2-3; tentatively, D is TRBD1 (6 bases). Germline assignment: CDR1 SGHNT and CDR2 YYREEE (reference sequence). The V end was cut by 2 bases, the J end by 6 bases, with 16 bases between. CDR3 length: 15 residues. The CDR3 sequence: CASSLGQPPQDTQYF. The CDR3 DNA sequence: TGTGCCAGCAGCTTAGGACAGCCCCCTCAGGATACGCAGTATTTT.

This sequence joins TRBV30 and TRBJ2-7; no clear D gene. This CDR3 is 11 amino acids long. CDR1 is GTSNPN and CDR2 is SVGIG in the germline V gene (reference sequence). Trimming took 5 bases from V and 4 from J, leaving 9 bases between them. The CDR3 spells CAWGFSYEQYF. DNA of the CDR3: TGTGCCTGGGGTTTTTCATACGAGCAGTACTTC. Complete variable domain (other parts from reference TRBV30 and TRBJ2-7): SQTIHQWPATLVQPVGSPLSLECTVEGTSNPNLYWYRQAAGRGLQLLFYSVGIGQISSEVPQNLSASRPQDRQFILSSKKLLLSDSGFYLCAWGFSYEQYFGPGTRLTVT.

This chain connects TRBV15 to TRBJ2-5; 8 bases align to TRBD2. The V and J ends lost 1 base and 0 bases, in that order; junction bases with no gene match: 7. Germline loops: CDR1 LNHNV, CDR2 YYDKDF (reference sequence). This CDR3 region has 17 residues. The CDR3 coding sequence is TGTGCCACCAGCAGAGGGGGAGGCGGGGGGTACCAAGAGACCCAGTACTTC. It yields the protein CATSRGGGGGYQETQYF.

For the CDR3, the DNA is TGTGCCAGCAGTGAAGCGGGGACAGGGAACACTGAAGCTTTCTTT. Protein product: CASSEAGTGNTEAFF. V is TRBV6-1 and J is TRBJ1-1; 8 bases are shared with TRBD1. Germline CDR1 reads MNHNS; CDR2 reads SASEGT. The CDR3 is 15 residues long. The junction had 1 base not matched to a gene; V was cut back by 0 bases and J by 1 base.